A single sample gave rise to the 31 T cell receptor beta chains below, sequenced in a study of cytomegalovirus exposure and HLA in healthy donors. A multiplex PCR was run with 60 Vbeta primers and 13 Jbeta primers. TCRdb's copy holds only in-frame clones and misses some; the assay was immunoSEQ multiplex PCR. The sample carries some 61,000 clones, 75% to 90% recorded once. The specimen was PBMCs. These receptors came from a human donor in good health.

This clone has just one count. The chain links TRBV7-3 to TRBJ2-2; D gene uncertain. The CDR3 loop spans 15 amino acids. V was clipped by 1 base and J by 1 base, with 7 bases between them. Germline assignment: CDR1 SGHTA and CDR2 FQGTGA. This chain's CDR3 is CASSLNPGNTGELFF. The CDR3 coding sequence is TGTGCCAGCAGCTTAAATCCAGGGAACACCGGGGAGCTGTTTTTT.

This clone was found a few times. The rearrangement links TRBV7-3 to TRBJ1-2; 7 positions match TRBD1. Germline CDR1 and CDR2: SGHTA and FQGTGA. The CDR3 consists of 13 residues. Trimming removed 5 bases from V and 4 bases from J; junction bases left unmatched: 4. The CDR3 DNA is TGTGCCAGCAGCACAGGGGCGGGCTATGGCTACACCTTC. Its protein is CASSTGAGYGYTF.

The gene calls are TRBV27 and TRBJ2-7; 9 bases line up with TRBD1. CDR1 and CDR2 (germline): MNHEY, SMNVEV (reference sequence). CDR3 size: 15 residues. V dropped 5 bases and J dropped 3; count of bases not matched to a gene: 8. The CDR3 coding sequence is TGTGCCAGCAGTACCGGACAGGGGTTAAACTACGAGCAGTACTTC. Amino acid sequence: CASSTGQGLNYEQYF.

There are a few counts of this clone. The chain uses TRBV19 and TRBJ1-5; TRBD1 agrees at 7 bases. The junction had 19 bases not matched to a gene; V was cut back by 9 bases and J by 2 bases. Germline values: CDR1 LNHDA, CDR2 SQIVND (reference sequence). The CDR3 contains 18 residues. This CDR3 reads CASRTQTRGRLGNQPQHF. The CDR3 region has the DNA TGTGCCAGCCGAACCCAAACAAGGGGGCGCTTAGGCAATCAGCCCCAGCATTTT.

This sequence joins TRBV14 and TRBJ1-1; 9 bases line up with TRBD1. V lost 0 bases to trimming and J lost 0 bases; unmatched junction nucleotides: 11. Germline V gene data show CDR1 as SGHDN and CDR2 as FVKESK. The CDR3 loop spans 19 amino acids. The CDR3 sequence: CASSQDTPGQGRVNTEAFF. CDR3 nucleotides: TGTGCCAGCAGCCAAGATACCCCCGGACAGGGGAGAGTGAACACTGAAGCTTTCTTT.

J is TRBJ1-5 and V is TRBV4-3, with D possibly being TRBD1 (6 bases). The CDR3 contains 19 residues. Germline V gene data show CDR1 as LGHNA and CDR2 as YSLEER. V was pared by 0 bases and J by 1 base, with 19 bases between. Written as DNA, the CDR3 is TGCGCCAGCAGCCAAGATTGGGGGGGCGCAGATCTGAGCAATCAGCCCCAGCATTTT. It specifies CASSQDWGGADLSNQPQHF.

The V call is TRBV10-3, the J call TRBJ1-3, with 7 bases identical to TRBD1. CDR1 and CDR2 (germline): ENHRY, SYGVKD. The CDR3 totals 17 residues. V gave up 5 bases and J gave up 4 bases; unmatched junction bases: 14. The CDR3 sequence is CAISPLLSGTVGNTIYF. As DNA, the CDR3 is TGTGCCATCAGTCCCCTATTATCCGGGACAGTAGGAAACACCATATATTTT.

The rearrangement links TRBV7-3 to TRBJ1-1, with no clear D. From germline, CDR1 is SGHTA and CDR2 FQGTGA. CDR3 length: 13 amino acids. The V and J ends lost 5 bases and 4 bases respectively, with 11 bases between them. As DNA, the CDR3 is TGTGCCAGCAGCCCCCGTCCCGGCACTGAAGCTTTCTTT. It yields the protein CASSPRPGTEAFF.

The CDR3 DNA sequence: TGTGCCAGCAGTTTCTCGAGTACTGCCAATCAGCCCCAGCATTTT. It specifies CASSFSSTANQPQHF. The rearrangement uses TRBV28 and TRBJ1-5; D ambiguous. The CDR3 spans 15 residues. V was trimmed by 3 bases and J by 3 bases, leaving 12 bases between them. The germline V gene has CDR1 MDHEN and CDR2 SYDVKM.

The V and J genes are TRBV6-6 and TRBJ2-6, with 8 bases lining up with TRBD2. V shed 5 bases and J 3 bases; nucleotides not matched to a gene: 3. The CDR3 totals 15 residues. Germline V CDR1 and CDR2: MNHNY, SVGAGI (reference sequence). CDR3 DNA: TGTGCCAGCAGTCGCCTAGCGGGTGGGGCCAACGTCCTGACTTTC. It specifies CASSRLAGGANVLTF.

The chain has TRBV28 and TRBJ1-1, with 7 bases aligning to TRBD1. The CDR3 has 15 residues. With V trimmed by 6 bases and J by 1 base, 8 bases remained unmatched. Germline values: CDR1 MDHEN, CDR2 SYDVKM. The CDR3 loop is CASRTTGRGNTEAFF. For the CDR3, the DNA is TGTGCCAGCAGAACGACAGGGAGAGGGAACACTGAAGCTTTCTTT.

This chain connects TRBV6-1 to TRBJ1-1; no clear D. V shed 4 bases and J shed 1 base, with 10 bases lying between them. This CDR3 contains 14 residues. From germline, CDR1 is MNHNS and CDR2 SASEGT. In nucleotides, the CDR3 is TGTGCCAGCAGTGTTGCAGAGGCGAACACTGAAGCTTTCTTT. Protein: CASSVAEANTEAFF.

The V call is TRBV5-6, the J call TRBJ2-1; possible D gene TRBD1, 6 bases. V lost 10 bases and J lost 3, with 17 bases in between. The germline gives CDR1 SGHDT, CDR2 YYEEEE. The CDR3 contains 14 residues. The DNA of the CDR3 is TGTGCCGGCCTTCGGCAGGGGAACTACAATGAGCAGTTCTTC. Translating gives CAGLRQGNYNEQFF.

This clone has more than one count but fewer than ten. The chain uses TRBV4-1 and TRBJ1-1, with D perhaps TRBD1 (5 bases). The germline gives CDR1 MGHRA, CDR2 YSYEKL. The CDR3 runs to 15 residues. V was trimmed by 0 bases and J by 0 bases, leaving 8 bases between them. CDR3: CASSQDRQLNTEAFF. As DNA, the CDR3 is TGCGCCAGCAGCCAAGATCGACAGCTGAACACTGAAGCTTTCTTT.

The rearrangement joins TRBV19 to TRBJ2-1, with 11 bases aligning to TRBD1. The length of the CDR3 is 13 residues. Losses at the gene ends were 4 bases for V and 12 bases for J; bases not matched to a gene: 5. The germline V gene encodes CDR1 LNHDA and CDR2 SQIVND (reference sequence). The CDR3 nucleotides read TGTGCCAGTAGTACCGGGACAGGGGGGACGCAGTTCTTC. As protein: CASSTGTGGTQFF.

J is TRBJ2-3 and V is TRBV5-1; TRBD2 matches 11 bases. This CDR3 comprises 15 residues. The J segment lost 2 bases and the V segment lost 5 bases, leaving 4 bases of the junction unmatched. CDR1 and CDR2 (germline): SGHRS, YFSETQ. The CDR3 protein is CASRRLAGTTDTQYF. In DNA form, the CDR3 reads TGCGCCAGCAGACGACTAGCGGGGACCACAGATACGCAGTATTTT.

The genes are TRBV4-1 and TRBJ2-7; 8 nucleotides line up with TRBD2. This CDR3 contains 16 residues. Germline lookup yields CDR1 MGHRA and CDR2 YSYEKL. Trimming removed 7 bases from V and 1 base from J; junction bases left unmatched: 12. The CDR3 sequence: CASTEPGGSLSYEQYF. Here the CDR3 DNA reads TGCGCCAGCACCGAGCCGGGAGGGAGTCTATCCTACGAGCAGTACTTC.

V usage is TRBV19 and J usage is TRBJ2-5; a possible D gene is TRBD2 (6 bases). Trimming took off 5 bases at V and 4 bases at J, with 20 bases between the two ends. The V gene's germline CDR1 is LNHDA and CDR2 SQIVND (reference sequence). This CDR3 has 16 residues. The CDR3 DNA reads TGTGCCAGTAGTCAGGGACTTTCCTTACGGGGAGAGACCCAGTACTTC. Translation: CASSQGLSLRGETQYF.

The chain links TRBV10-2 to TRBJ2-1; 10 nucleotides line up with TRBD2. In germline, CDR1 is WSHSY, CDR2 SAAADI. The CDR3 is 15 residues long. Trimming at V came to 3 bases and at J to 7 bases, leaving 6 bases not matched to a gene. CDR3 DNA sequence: TGCGCCAGCAGTGAAGTAGCGGGGGGCCCAAATGAGCAGTTCTTC. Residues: CASSEVAGGPNEQFF.

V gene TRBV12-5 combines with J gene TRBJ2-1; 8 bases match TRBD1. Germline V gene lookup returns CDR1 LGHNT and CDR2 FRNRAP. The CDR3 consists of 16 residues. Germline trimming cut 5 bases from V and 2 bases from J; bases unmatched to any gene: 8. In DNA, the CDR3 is TGTGCTAGTGGTGCCGCAGGGGGCGAGCCCTACAATGAGCAGTTCTTC. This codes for CASGAAGGEPYNEQFF.

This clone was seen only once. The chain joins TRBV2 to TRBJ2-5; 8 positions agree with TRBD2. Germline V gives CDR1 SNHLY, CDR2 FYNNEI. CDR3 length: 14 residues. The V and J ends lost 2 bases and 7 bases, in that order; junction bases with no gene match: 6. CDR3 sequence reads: CASSELHGGGTQYF. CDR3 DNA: TGTGCCAGCAGTGAACTCCACGGGGGGGGGACCCAGTACTTC. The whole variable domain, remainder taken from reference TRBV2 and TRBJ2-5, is EPEVTQTPSHQVTQMGQEVILRCVPISNHLYFYWYRQILGQKVEFLVSFYNNEISEKSEIFDDQFSVERPDGSNFTLKIRSTKLEDSAMYFCASSELHGGGTQYFGPGTRLLVL.

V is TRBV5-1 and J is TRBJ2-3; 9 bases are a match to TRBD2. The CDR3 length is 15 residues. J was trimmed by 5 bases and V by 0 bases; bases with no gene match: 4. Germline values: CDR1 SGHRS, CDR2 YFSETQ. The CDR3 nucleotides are TGCGCCAGCAGCTTGGCAGGCGGGGGGGGAGATACGCAGTATTTT. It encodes CASSLAGGGGDTQYF.

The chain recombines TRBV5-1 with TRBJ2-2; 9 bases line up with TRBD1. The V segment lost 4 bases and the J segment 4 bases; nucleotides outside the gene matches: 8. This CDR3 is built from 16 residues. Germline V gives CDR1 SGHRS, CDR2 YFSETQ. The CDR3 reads CASSGGTGPGTGELFF. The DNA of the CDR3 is TGCGCCAGCAGCGGCGGGACAGGGCCGGGCACCGGGGAGCTGTTTTTT. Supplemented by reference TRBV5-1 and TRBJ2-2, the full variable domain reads KAGVTQTPRYLIKTRGQQVTLSCSPISGHRSVSWYQQTPGQGLQFLFEYFSETQRNKGNFPGRFSGRQFSNSRSEMNVSTLELGDSALYLCASSGGTGPGTGELFFGEGSRLTVL.

CDR3 nucleotides: TGTGCCAGCAGCTCATCGTGGGGACAGGGGGCCGTTCACTATGGCTACACCTTC. Residues: CASSSSWGQGAVHYGYTF. The gene calls are TRBV13 and TRBJ1-2; 12 bases align to TRBD1. The CDR3 loop spans 18 amino acids. Germline-derived CDR1 and CDR2 are PRHDT and FYEKMQ (reference sequence). The ends lost 4 bases at V and 3 bases at J; junction bases unmatched: 12.

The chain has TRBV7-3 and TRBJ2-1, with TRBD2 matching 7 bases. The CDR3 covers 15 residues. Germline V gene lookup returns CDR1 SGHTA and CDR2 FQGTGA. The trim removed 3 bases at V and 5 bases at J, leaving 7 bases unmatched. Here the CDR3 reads CASSFGGTKHNEQFF. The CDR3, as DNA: TGTGCCAGCAGCTTCGGCGGGACTAAACACAATGAGCAGTTCTTC. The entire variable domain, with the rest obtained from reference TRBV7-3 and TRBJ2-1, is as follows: GAGVSQTPSNKVTEKGKYVELRCDPISGHTALYWYRQSLGQGPEFLIYFQGTGAADDSGLPNDRFFAVRPEGSVSTLKIQRTERGDSAVYLCASSFGGTKHNEQFFGPGTRLTVL.

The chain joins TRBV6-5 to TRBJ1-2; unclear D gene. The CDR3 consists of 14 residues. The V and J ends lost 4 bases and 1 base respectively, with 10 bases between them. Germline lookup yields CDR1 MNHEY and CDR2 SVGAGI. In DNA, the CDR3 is TGTGCCAGCAGTTTTAACACCTTTAACTATGGCTACACCTTC. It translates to CASSFNTFNYGYTF.

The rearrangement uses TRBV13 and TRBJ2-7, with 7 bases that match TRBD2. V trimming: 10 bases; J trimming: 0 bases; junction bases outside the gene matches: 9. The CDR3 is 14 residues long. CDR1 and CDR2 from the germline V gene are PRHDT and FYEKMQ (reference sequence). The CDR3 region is CATCRRGNSYEQYF. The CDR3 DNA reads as TGTGCCACCTGTAGGCGGGGGAACTCCTACGAGCAGTACTTC.

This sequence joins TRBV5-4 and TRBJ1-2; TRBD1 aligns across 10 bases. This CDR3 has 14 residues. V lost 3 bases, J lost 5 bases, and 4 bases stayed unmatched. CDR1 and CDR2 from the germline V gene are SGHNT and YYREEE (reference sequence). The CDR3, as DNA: TGTGCCAGCAGCTCCGGGACAGGGGCATATGGCTACACCTTC. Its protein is CASSSGTGAYGYTF.

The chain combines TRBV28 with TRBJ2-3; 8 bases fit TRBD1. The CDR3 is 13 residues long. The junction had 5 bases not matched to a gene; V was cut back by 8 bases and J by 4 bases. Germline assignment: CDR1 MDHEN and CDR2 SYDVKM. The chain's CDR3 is CASSDRAPDTQYF. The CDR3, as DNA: TGTGCCAGCTCGGACAGGGCCCCAGATACGCAGTATTTT.

CDR3 sequence (DNA): TGTGCCAGCAGCCCAGACAGGAATGAGCAGTTCTTC. This translates into CASSPDRNEQFF. The chain is built from TRBV2 and TRBJ2-1; D may be TRBD1 (6 bases). Germline V gene data show CDR1 as SNHLY and CDR2 as FYNNEI. The CDR3 extends over 12 amino acids. V dropped 6 bases and J dropped 7 bases, with 10 bases sitting between them.

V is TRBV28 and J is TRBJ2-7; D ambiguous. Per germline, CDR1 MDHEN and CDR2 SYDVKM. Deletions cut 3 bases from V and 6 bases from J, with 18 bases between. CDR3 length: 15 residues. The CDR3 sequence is CASSFPLMYLSEQYF. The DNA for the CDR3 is TGTGCCAGCAGTTTCCCCCTAATGTACCTTTCCGAGCAGTACTTC.